This T cell receptor (beta chain) was recorded in a study of T cell responses to AZD1222 COVID-19 vaccine. Whole-study results and caveats: The span of vaccine-associated CD4 TCRs extended across spike, with dominance at 160-218 and 743-854. Repertoires were obtained solely post-peak T cell response. Spike-specific TCR breadth and depth grew following two AZD1222 doses.

Pooled samples include second doses given at about 4 or 12 weeks. The method was immunoSEQ multiplex PCR; TCRdb's version includes in-frame clones alone and lacks a portion of them. This table holds fewer than 150,000 clones, roughly 90% found once. Turning to this clone: The target antigen is unknown.

The trim removed 0 bases at V and 7 bases at J, leaving 7 bases unmatched. There are 16 residues in the CDR3. The V gene's germline CDR1 is LGHNA and CDR2 YSLEER. The chain recombines TRBV4-3 with TRBJ2-7; TRBD1 agrees at 12 bases. The source material was peripheral blood, sampled 28 days after the second AZD1222 dose. The sequence was obtained from an adult who received the AZD1222 COVID-19 vaccine. CDR3 amino acids: CASSQDPGQGAGEQYF. In DNA form, the CDR3 reads TGCGCCAGCAGCCAAGACCCGGGACAGGGGGCGGGTGAGCAGTACTTC.